Presented here are 32 T cell receptor beta chains from one specimen sequenced in a study of human T cells and chemical hapten exposure. Each CDR3 protein gets one entry after TCRdb re-called the RACE reads with MiXCR. The sample gives 85,000 to 120,000 distinct CDR3 sequences, 10% to 15% of which show up once; 1.6% is in the top ten. Time point defined: pre-sensitization, week 0. Treatment in this sample: therapeutic diphenylcyclopropenone sensitization with weekly scalp DPC. The sequencing here drew on whole blood, taken in connection with sensitization to the hapten diphenylcyclopropenone (DPC). The source of these receptors is a woman in her 50s with alopecia areata. Some clones in this sample may be carry-over from other donors' samples.

CDR3 region: CASSSDRSYNEQFF. The CDR3 DNA reads TGTGCCAGCAGCTCGGACAGGTCCTACAATGAGCAGTTCTTC. The rearrangement links TRBV7-2 to TRBJ2-1; 7 nucleotides align to TRBD1. The CDR3 extends over 14 amino acids. CDR1 is SGHTA and CDR2 is FQGNSA in the germline V gene. The ends lost 4 bases at V and 1 base at J; junction bases unmatched: 1.

This clonotype was seen only once. The chain couples TRBV28 to TRBJ2-3, with D possibly matching TRBD1 (5 bases). V was clipped by 9 bases and J by 5 bases, with 15 bases between them. Germline assignment: CDR1 MDHEN and CDR2 SYDVKM. The CDR3 contains 13 residues. The DNA for the CDR3 is TGTGCCAGTTTGGGCAGGGCTGGAGATACGCAGTATTTT. This encodes CASLGRAGDTQYF.

The genes are TRBV10-3 and TRBJ1-5, with 8 bases fitting TRBD1. This CDR3 has 13 residues. The junction had 4 bases not matched to a gene; V was cut back by 6 bases and J by 6 bases. The germline CDR1 and CDR2 sequences are ENHRY and SYGVKD. The DNA for the CDR3 is TGTGCCATCAGGGGACAGGTTGGTCAGCCCCAGCATTTT. It yields the protein CAIRGQVGQPQHF.

This clonotype was recorded many times. This chain links TRBV7-2 with TRBJ2-6; 12 nucleotides align to TRBD2. There are 17 residues in the CDR3. The J segment lost 0 bases and the V segment lost 3 bases, leaving 0 bases of the junction unmatched. Per the germline V gene, CDR1 is SGHTA and CDR2 is FQGNSA. The CDR3 sequence: CASSLTSGGSGANVLTF. The CDR3 nucleotides are TGTGCCAGCAGCTTGACTAGCGGGGGCTCTGGGGCCAACGTCCTGACTTTC.

This sequence joins TRBV7-2 and TRBJ2-2, with D perhaps given as TRBD1 or TRBD2 (5 bases each). Trimming cost V 3 bases and J 0 bases, with 20 bases left between them. The CDR3 is 19 residues long. Germline assignment: CDR1 SGHTA and CDR2 FQGNSA. The CDR3 reads CASSLDRRGGPPNTGELFF. For the CDR3, the DNA is TGTGCCAGCAGCTTGGATCGACGGGGCGGGCCCCCGAACACCGGGGAGCTGTTTTTT.

In this sample, this clonotype turned up a few times. This rearrangement joins TRBV7-8 to TRBJ1-1, with D uncertain. The CDR3 spans 13 residues. The V and J ends lost 8 bases and 7 bases respectively, with 17 bases between them. The germline CDR1 and CDR2 sequences are SGHVS and FQNEAQ. The CDR3 reads CASASSPADEAFF. CDR3 DNA sequence: TGTGCCAGCGCCAGTTCTCCTGCGGATGAAGCTTTCTTT.

The chain is built from TRBV5-1 and TRBJ2-1, with a possible D match to TRBD2 (6 bases). Per germline, CDR1 SGHRS and CDR2 YFSETQ. The V end lost 4 bases, the J end lost 5 bases, and 10 bases lay between the germline ends. This CDR3 has 13 residues. The CDR3 reads CASSPLANNEQFF. For the CDR3, the DNA is TGCGCCAGCAGCCCCCTAGCGAACAATGAGCAGTTCTTC.

At least ten counts were recorded for this clonotype. The chain employs TRBV28 and TRBJ2-1; unclear D gene. The CDR3 has 15 residues. The germline CDR1 and CDR2 sequences are MDHEN and SYDVKM. The V end lost 7 bases, the J end lost 4 bases, and 17 bases lay between the germline ends. For the CDR3, the DNA is TGTGCCAGCAAGGTAGGCCCCCGGCTGTACAATGAGCAGTTCTTC. Its translation: CASKVGPRLYNEQFF.

J is TRBJ2-5 and V is TRBV5-1; maybe TRBD2 (6 bases). The CDR3 runs 14 residues. The germline CDR1 and CDR2 sequences are SGHRS and YFSETQ. Trimming shortened V by 4 bases and J by 2 bases, and 12 bases separated the two germline ends. The CDR3 DNA is TGCGCCAGCAGCCCCGGGACTTCTCAAGAGACCCAGTACTTC. Amino acid sequence: CASSPGTSQETQYF. Full variable domain (rest looked up from reference TRBV5-1 and TRBJ2-5): KAGVTQTPRYLIKTRGQQVTLSCSPISGHRSVSWYQQTPGQGLQFLFEYFSETQRNKGNFPGRFSGRQFSNSRSEMNVSTLELGDSALYLCASSPGTSQETQYFGPGTRLLVL.

This sequence joins TRBV19 and TRBJ1-5; D not certain. The V gene lost 10 bases and the J gene lost 1 base, with 14 bases spanning the gap. In germline, CDR1 is LNHDA, CDR2 SQIVND (reference sequence). There are 14 residues in the CDR3. The CDR3 spells CATLPTQSNQPQHF. CDR3 nucleotides: TGTGCCACCCTACCCACCCAGAGCAATCAGCCCCAGCATTTT.

The sample holds many counts of this clonotype. The CDR3 sequence: CASSPMRTDYEQYF. CDR3 nucleotide sequence: TGTGCCAGCAGCCCAATGAGGACAGACTACGAGCAGTACTTC. The chain carries TRBV7-2 and TRBJ2-7, with D possibly matching TRBD1 (6 bases). The V end was cut by 5 bases, the J end by 3 bases, with 14 bases between. This CDR3 has 14 amino acids. Germline V lookup: CDR1 SGHTA, CDR2 FQGNSA.

This clonotype was seen repeatedly, ten times or more. The chain uses TRBV7-2 and TRBJ2-5, with no clear D. This CDR3 contains 12 residues. The V gene lost 5 bases and the J gene lost 0 bases, with 4 bases spanning the gap. In germline, CDR1 is SGHTA, CDR2 FQGNSA. The CDR3, as DNA: TGTGCCAGCAGCCCGTACCAAGAGACCCAGTACTTC. It is translated as CASSPYQETQYF.

Ten or more counts support this clonotype. The chain recombines TRBV12-5 with TRBJ2-1; 10 nucleotides line up with TRBD2. In germline, CDR1 is LGHNT, CDR2 FRNRAP. Germline trimming cut 6 bases from V and 5 bases from J; bases unmatched to any gene: 4. The CDR3 is 14 residues long. Written as DNA, the CDR3 is TGTGCTAGTGGAAGGACTAGCGGTAACAATGAGCAGTTCTTC. Its translation is CASGRTSGNNEQFF. The variable domain in full, with the rest retrieved from reference TRBV12-5 and TRBJ2-1, is DARVTQTPRHKVTEMGQEVTMRCQPILGHNTVFWYRQTMMQGLELLAYFRNRAPLDDSGMPKDRFSAEMPDATLATLKIQPSEPRDSAVYFCASGRTSGNNEQFFGPGTRLTVL.

In this sample, this clonotype turned up many times. The chain employs TRBV27 and TRBJ1-6; D is unclear. Per germline, CDR1 MNHEY and CDR2 SMNVEV (reference sequence). The V gene lost 6 bases and the J gene lost 9 bases, with 15 bases spanning the gap. The CDR3 covers 14 residues. The CDR3: CASRRDTLGSPLHF. DNA of the CDR3: TGTGCCAGCAGAAGAGACACCCTCGGTTCACCCCTCCACTTT.

V and J are TRBV2 and TRBJ2-5; TRBD1 or TRBD2 may be the D gene (5 bases each). The V end was cut by 5 bases, the J end by 1 base, with 20 bases between. Germline-derived CDR1 and CDR2 are SNHLY and FYNNEI. The CDR3 contains 17 residues. CDR3 region: CASSKNPWDGTQETQYF. The CDR3 coding sequence is TGTGCCAGCAGTAAAAACCCTTGGGACGGAACCCAAGAGACCCAGTACTTC.

The chain is built from TRBV5-4 and TRBJ2-2, with 12 nucleotides matching TRBD2. CDR3 length equals 15 residues. Germline assignment: CDR1 SGHNT and CDR2 YYREEE (reference sequence). With V trimmed by 0 bases and J by 6 bases, 0 bases remained unmatched. CDR3 coding DNA: TGTGCCAGCAGCTTGGGACTAGCGGGAGCCGGGGAGCTGTTTTTT. Its protein is CASSLGLAGAGELFF. The variable domain in full, completed from reference TRBV5-4 and TRBJ2-2, reads ETGVTQSPTHLIKTRGQQVTLRCSSQSGHNTVSWYQQALGQGPQFIFQYYREEENGRGNFPPRFSGLQFPNYSSELNVNALELDDSALYLCASSLGLAGAGELFFGEGSRLTVL.

The gene calls are TRBV28 and TRBJ2-7; D gene ambiguous. V lost 5 bases to trimming and J lost 2 bases, with 13 bases between them. This CDR3 contains 14 residues. CDR1 and CDR2 (germline): MDHEN, SYDVKM. The CDR3 region is CASSPHNPPYEQYF. The CDR3 nucleotides are TGTGCCAGCAGTCCTCATAACCCCCCCTACGAGCAGTACTTC.

The rearrangement joins TRBV2 to TRBJ1-1; possibly TRBD1 for D (5 bases). The CDR3 sequence is 13 residues long. V was cut by 7 bases and J by 4 bases, with 13 bases left in between. The germline CDR1 and CDR2 sequences are SNHLY and FYNNEI. In DNA, the CDR3 is TGTGCCAGCACCTCCGTAGGGGTCACTGAAGCTTTCTTT. Protein product: CASTSVGVTEAFF. The entire variable domain, with the rest obtained from reference TRBV2 and TRBJ1-1, is as follows: EPEVTQTPSHQVTQMGQEVILRCVPISNHLYFYWYRQILGQKVEFLVSFYNNEISEKSEIFDDQFSVERPDGSNFTLKIRSTKLEDSAMYFCASTSVGVTEAFFGQGTRLTVV.

The chain combines TRBV15 with TRBJ2-2; D is ambiguous. Between the trimmed V and J ends, which lost 9 bases and 0 bases, there was a span of 5 bases. The CDR3 has 12 amino acids. Germline CDR1 is LNHNV and CDR2 is YYDKDF (reference sequence). The chain's CDR3 is CATTPNTGELFF. CDR3 bases: TGTGCCACGACCCCGAACACCGGGGAGCTGTTTTTT.

V is TRBV7-8 and J is TRBJ1-3, with D uncertain. Trimming stripped 8 bases from V and 1 base from J, with 12 bases between. The CDR3 consists of 14 residues. Germline lookup yields CDR1 SGHVS and CDR2 FQNEAQ. The CDR3 bases are TGTGCCAGCTCCGCCCGGGAGTCTGGAAACACCATATATTTT. This translates into CASSARESGNTIYF.

This chain connects TRBV29-1 to TRBJ2-3; D might be TRBD1 (5 bases). This CDR3 region has 12 residues. Germline CDR1 is SQVTM and CDR2 is ANQGSEA. The V end lost 6 bases, the J end lost 4 bases, and 11 bases lay between the germline ends. The CDR3: CSVPRAADTQYF. The CDR3 DNA sequence: TGCAGCGTCCCCAGGGCGGCAGATACGCAGTATTTT.

This clonotype was recorded many times. The CDR3 protein is CASSQALAGGETQYF. CDR3 coding DNA: TGTGCCAGCAGCCAAGCGCTAGCGGGGGGGGAGACCCAGTACTTC. The chain combines TRBV6-5 with TRBJ2-5, with 12 bases matching TRBD2. CDR1 and CDR2 (germline): MNHEY, SVGAGI. V was pared by 6 bases and J by 5 bases, with 7 bases of the junction left unmatched. The CDR3 runs to 15 residues.

This clonotype was observed many times. The V and J genes are TRBV11-2 and TRBJ1-1, with D possibly matching TRBD1 (5 bases). Germline CDR1 and CDR2: SGHAT and FQNNGV. The CDR3 length is 13 residues. V was cut by 5 bases and J by 4 bases, with 11 bases left in between. The CDR3 is CASSLYRSTEAFF. The CDR3 bases are TGTGCCAGCAGCCTCTACAGGTCCACTGAAGCTTTCTTT.

The chain has TRBV29-1 and TRBJ1-2; 7 bases are shared with TRBD1. From germline, CDR1 is SQVTM and CDR2 ANQGSEA. The CDR3 loop spans 12 amino acids. The trim removed 7 bases at V and 4 bases at J, leaving 6 bases unmatched. CDR3 bases: TGCAGCGCAGAGACAGGGCCCTATGGCTACACCTTC. The encoded protein is CSAETGPYGYTF.

This clonotype was counted a few times. V usage is TRBV7-8 and J usage is TRBJ2-3; 9 positions agree with TRBD2. The CDR3 length is 17 residues. Germline V gene lookup returns CDR1 SGHVS and CDR2 FQNEAQ. Unmatched junction bases numbered 7, after V lost 1 base and J lost 2 bases. DNA for the CDR3: TGTGCCAGCAGCTTAGTTTTAGCGGGGGCCCTCACAGATACGCAGTATTTT. Protein: CASSLVLAGALTDTQYF.

This clonotype was counted between two and nine times. The chain combines TRBV29-1 with TRBJ2-2; D possibly corresponds to TRBD2 (7 bases). Germline loops: CDR1 SQVTM, CDR2 ANQGSEA. The V end was cut by 6 bases, the J end by 5 bases, with 19 bases between. CDR3 length: 15 amino acids. Written as DNA, the CDR3 is TGCAGCGTGGCGCGCGGGGGCGCAGGGACCGGGGAGCTGTTTTTT. It codes for CSVARGGAGTGELFF.

The rearrangement links TRBV28 to TRBJ2-1; no clear D. V shed 4 bases and J shed 7 bases, with 17 bases lying between them. Germline V gives CDR1 MDHEN, CDR2 SYDVKM. The CDR3 loop spans 15 amino acids. The CDR3 spells CASSSVSGLLNEQFF. The DNA for the CDR3 is TGTGCCAGCAGTTCTGTGTCGGGCCTCCTAAATGAGCAGTTCTTC.

Many counts were recorded for this clonotype. Here the CDR3 reads CASRSNGGPTEETQYF. The CDR3 DNA is TGTGCCAGCAGGTCAAACGGGGGGCCGACGGAAGAGACCCAGTACTTC. The rearrangement joins TRBV21-1 to TRBJ2-5; the tabulated D call, TRBD1, remains unverified against the DNA. TRBV21-1 counts as a pseudogene. CDR3 length: 16 amino acids.

This clonotype was seen only a few times. V gene TRBV7-2 combines with J gene TRBJ2-5; D may be TRBD2 (6 bases). This CDR3 is 14 amino acids long. V gave up 5 bases and J gave up 4 bases, with 14 bases separating them. Looked up from germline, CDR1 is SGHTA and CDR2 is FQGNSA. This chain's CDR3 is CASSRTGGGETQYF. CDR3 DNA: TGTGCCAGCAGCCGGACCGGGGGAGGAGAGACCCAGTACTTC. Full variable domain (missing parts from reference TRBV7-2 and TRBJ2-5): GAGVSQSPSNKVTEKGKDVELRCDPISGHTALYWYRQSLGQGLEFLIYFQGNSAPDKSGLPSDRFSAERTGGSVSTLTIQRTQQEDSAVYLCASSRTGGGETQYFGPGTRLLVL.

The V call is TRBV29-1, the J call TRBJ1-2, with D maybe TRBD1 (5 bases). This CDR3 has 17 residues. V was trimmed by 1 base and J by 8 bases, leaving 26 bases between them. Germline-derived CDR1 and CDR2 are SQVTM and ANQGSEA. The DNA for the CDR3 is TGCAGCGTTGAAGTTAGAACAGGCCGGGTGGGAATCACCGGCTACACCTTC. Amino acid sequence: CSVEVRTGRVGITGYTF.

This clonotype was observed at least ten times. J is TRBJ2-5 and V is TRBV20-1; 10 bases are shared with TRBD1. With 5 bases clipped from V and 6 bases from J, the junction kept 15 bases outside the gene matches. The CDR3 has 16 amino acids. The germline V gene has CDR1 DFQATT and CDR2 SNEGSKA (reference sequence). The DNA for the CDR3 is TGCAGTGCTCCCCCCATGGGGACAGGGGCTTCTCAGACCCAGTACTTC. Translated: CSAPPMGTGASQTQYF.

The sample holds a few counts of this clonotype. V is TRBV2 and J is TRBJ1-1; D might be TRBD1 (5 bases). Trimming stripped 2 bases from V and 1 base from J, with 8 bases between. This CDR3 region has 14 residues. The germline gives CDR1 SNHLY, CDR2 FYNNEI. In nucleotides, the CDR3 is TGTGCCAGCAGTGAACAGGGTTCGAACACTGAAGCTTTCTTT. Its translation: CASSEQGSNTEAFF. Full variable domain (missing parts from reference TRBV2 and TRBJ1-1): EPEVTQTPSHQVTQMGQEVILRCVPISNHLYFYWYRQILGQKVEFLVSFYNNEISEKSEIFDDQFSVERPDGSNFTLKIRSTKLEDSAMYFCASSEQGSNTEAFFGQGTRLTVV.